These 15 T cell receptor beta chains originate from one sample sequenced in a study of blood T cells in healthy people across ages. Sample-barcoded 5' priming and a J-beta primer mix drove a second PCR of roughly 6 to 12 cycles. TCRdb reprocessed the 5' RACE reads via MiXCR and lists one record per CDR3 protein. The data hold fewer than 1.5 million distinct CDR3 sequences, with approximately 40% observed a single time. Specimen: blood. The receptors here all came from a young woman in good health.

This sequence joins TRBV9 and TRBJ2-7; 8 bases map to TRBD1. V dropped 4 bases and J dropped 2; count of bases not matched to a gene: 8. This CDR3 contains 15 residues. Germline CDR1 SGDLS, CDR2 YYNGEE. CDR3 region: CASSTTGQGTYEQYF. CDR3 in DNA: TGTGCCAGCAGCACAACTGGACAGGGTACCTACGAGCAGTACTTC.

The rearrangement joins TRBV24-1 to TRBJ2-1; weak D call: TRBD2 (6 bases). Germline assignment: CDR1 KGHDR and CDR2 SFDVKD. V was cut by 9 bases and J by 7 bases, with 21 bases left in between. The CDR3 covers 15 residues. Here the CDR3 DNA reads TGTGCCACCGAGGACGCGGGGCCCAGGGTAAATGAGCAGTTCTTC. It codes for CATEDAGPRVNEQFF.

The CDR3 is CASSSSDGGYGYTF. The CDR3 DNA follows: TGTGCCAGCAGTTCCAGCGATGGGGGTTATGGCTACACCTTC. The chain links TRBV12-3 or TRBV12-4 to TRBJ1-2, with D perhaps matching TRBD1 (5 bases). Trimming left V 4 bases short and J 5 bases short, with 14 bases between. The CDR3 runs 14 residues.

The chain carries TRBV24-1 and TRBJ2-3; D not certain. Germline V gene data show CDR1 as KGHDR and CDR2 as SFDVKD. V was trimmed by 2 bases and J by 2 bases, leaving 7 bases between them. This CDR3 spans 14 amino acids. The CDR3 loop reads CATSDSFTTDTQYF. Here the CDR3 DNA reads TGTGCCACCAGTGATTCTTTTACCACAGATACGCAGTATTTT.

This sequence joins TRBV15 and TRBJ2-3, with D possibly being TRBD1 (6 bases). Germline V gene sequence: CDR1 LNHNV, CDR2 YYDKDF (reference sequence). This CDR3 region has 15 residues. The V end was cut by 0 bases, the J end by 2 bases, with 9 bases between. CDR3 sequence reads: CATSREPGDTDTQYF. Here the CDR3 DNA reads TGTGCCACCAGCAGAGAGCCAGGGGACACAGATACGCAGTATTTT.

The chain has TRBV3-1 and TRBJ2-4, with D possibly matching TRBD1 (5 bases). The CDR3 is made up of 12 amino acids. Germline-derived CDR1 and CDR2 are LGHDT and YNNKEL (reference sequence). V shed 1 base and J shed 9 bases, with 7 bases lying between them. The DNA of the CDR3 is TGTGCCAGCAGCCAAGTTCAGGGCATTCAGTACTTC. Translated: CASSQVQGIQYF.

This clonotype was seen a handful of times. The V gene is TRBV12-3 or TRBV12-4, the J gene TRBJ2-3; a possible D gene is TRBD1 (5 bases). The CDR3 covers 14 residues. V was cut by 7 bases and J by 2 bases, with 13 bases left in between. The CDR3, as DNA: TGTGCCAGCACCCTAGGACAAGTCACAGATACGCAGTATTTT. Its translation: CASTLGQVTDTQYF.

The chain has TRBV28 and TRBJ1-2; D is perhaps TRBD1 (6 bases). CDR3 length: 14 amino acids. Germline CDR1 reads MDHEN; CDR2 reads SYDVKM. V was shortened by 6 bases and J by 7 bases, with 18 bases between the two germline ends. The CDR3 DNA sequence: TGTGCCAGCAGCTCCCTAGGGGGGGTTTTTGGCTACACCTTC. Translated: CASSSLGGVFGYTF.

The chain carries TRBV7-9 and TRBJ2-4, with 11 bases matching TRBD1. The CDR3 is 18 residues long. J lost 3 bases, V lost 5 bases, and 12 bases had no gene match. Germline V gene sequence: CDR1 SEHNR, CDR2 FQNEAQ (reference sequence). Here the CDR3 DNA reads TGTGCCAGCAGCCATCGCCGGGACAGGGGGTTAGACAAAAACATTCAGTACTTC. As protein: CASSHRRDRGLDKNIQYF.

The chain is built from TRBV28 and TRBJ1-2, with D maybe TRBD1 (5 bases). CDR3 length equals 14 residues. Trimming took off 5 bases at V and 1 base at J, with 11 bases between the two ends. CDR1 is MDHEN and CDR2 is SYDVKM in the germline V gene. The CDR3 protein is CASSPPRVNYGYTF. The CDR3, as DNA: TGTGCCAGCAGTCCCCCCAGGGTTAACTATGGCTACACCTTC.

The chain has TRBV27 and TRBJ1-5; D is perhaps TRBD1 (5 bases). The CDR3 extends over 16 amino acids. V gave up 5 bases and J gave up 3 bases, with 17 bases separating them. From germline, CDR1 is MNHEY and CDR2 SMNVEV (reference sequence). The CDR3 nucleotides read TGTGCCAGCAGTCGGAGTGTTGACGGGGCCAATCAGCCCCAGCATTTT. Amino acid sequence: CASSRSVDGANQPQHF.

This CDR3 is CASSPTGQGGIQPQHF. In DNA form, the CDR3 reads TGCGCCAGCAGCCCCACCGGACAGGGGGGGATTCAGCCCCAGCATTTT. The chain is built from TRBV5-1 and TRBJ1-5, with 10 bases lining up with TRBD1. Germline V lookup: CDR1 SGHRS, CDR2 YFSETQ. This CDR3 contains 16 residues. The ends lost 4 bases at V and 6 bases at J; junction bases unmatched: 10.

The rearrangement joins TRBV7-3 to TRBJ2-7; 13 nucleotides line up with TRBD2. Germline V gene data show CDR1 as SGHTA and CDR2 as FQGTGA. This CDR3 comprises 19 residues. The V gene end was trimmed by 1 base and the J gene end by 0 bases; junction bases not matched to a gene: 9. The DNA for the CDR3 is TGTGCCAGCAGCTTAAGGGAGACTAGCGGGGGGACCAGCTCCTACGAGCAGTACTTC. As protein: CASSLRETSGGTSSYEQYF.

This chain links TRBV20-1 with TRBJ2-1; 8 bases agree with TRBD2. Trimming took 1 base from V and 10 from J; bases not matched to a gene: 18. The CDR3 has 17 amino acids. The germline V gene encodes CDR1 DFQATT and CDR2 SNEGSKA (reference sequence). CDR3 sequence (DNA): TGCAGTGCTAGAGCGATTAGCGGGACTTCCCCGTGGGCGGAGCAGTTCTTC. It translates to CSARAISGTSPWAEQFF.

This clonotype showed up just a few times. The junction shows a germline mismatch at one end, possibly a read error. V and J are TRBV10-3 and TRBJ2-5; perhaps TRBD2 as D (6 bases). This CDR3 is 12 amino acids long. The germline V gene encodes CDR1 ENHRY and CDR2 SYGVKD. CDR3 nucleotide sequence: TGTGCTATCAGTGATGGGGAGGTAGTGCAGTACTTC. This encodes CAISDGEVVQYF.